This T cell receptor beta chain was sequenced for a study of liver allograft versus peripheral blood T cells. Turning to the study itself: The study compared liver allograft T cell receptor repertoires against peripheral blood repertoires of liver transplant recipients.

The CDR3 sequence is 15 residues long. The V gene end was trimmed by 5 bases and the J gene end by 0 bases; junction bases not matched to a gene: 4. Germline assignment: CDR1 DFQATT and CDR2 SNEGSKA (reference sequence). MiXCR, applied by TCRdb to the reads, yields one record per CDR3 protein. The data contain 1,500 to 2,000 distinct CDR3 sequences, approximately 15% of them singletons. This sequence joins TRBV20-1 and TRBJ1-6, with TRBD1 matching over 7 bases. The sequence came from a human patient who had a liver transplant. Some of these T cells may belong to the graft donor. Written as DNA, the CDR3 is TGCAGTGCTCGGGACAGCAGCTCCTATAATTCACCCCTCCACTTT. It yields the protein CSARDSSSYNSPLHF.